Presented here are 14 T cell receptor beta chains from one specimen sequenced in a study of T cell clonality in common variable immunodeficiency. The antigens these receptors bind are not known. Generated by immunoSEQ multiplex PCR, the TCRdb table keeps only in-frame clones and is missing some. The sample is made up of about 19,000 clones, none counted only once. Study conclusions and caveats: Common variable immunodeficiency TCR beta sequences reportedly had fewer deletions and N-nucleotide insertions.

Sequencing was performed on peripheral blood mononuclear cells. Receptor source: a human donor with common variable immunodeficiency.

This clone showed up many times. The sequence runs out 3 residues before the end of the CDR3; the remainder is reconstructed from the germline J gene. J is TRBJ2-7 and V is TRBV6-2 or TRBV6-3; D possibly corresponds to TRBD2 (6 bases). V lost 10 bases, J lost 3 bases, and 19 bases lay in between. Germline V gives CDR1 MNHEY, CDR2 SVGEGT. The CDR3 is made up of 14 amino acids. CDR3 DNA, as far as it was read: TGTGCCACTTCGGGGTCGACTAGTAACTACGAG. Its translation is CATSGSTSNYE. The entire CDR3 protein is CATSGSTSNYEQYF.

About this clone itself: The read ends 3 residues early relative to the CDR3; the germline J gene fills the gap. V gene TRBV19 combines with J gene TRBJ2-3; no firm D call. CDR3 length: 13 amino acids. In germline, CDR1 is LNHDA, CDR2 SQIVND (reference sequence). Trimming shortened V by 4 bases and J by 6 bases, and 11 bases separated the two germline ends. The covered CDR3 bases are TGTGCCAGTAGTACCCGGTCCTGGGATACG. This translates into CASSTRSWDT. The complete CDR3 reads CASSTRSWDTQYF.

This clone was counted ten times or more. From the germline J gene comes the end of the CDR3, since the read stops 3 residues before it. The V gene is TRBV7-9, the J gene TRBJ1-2; perhaps TRBD1 as D (6 bases). This CDR3 region has 14 residues. V gave up 7 bases and J gave up 7 bases, with 19 bases separating them. Germline-derived CDR1 and CDR2 are SEHNR and FQNEAQ (reference sequence). CDR3 protein: CASNRPGGGAGYTF. The sequenced part of the CDR3 DNA is TGTGCCAGCAACCGGCCCGGTGGGGGGGCTGGC. The variable domain in full, with the rest retrieved from reference TRBV7-9 and TRBJ1-2, is DTGVSQNPRHKITKRGQNVTFRCDPISEHNRLYWYRQTLGQGPEFLTYFQNEAQLEKSRLLSDRFSAERPKGSFSTLEIQRTEQGDSAMYLCASNRPGGGAGYTFGSGTRLTVV.

Comments on this clone: This clone may be a read error of a much larger clone one base away. The read comes to an end 3 residues before the CDR3 does, leaving the germline J gene to fill in the end. This chain links TRBV6-2 or TRBV6-3 with TRBJ1-5; 8 bases map to TRBD1. Germline V gene lookup returns CDR1 MNHEY and CDR2 SVGEGT. V trimming: 4 bases; J trimming: 1 base; junction bases outside the gene matches: 6. The CDR3 has 16 amino acids. The part of the CDR3 DNA that was read is TGTGCCAGCAGTTGTACGGGACAGGAAAGCAATCAGCCC. Its translation is CASSCTGQESNQP. In full, the CDR3 is CASSCTGQESNQPQHF.

In this sample, this clone turned up a few times. Read coverage stops 3 residues before the CDR3 terminus; the germline J gene supplies the remainder. The chain recombines TRBV6-2 or TRBV6-3 with TRBJ1-5, with 7 bases that match TRBD1. V shed 2 bases, J shed 2 bases, and the junction held 3 bases outside the gene matches. CDR1 MNHEY and CDR2 SVGEGT come from the germline V gene. This CDR3 has 15 amino acids. Incomplete CDR3 DNA: TGTGCCAGCAGTTACGACAGGGCGGGCAATCAGCCC. Its translation is CASSYDRAGNQP. The CDR3 in its entirety is CASSYDRAGNQPQHF.

This clone showed up many times. The read gets to within 3 residues of the CDR3 end, and the germline J gene fills in the rest. The chain recombines TRBV7-4 with TRBJ1-5; 8 bases match TRBD1. The CDR3 runs to 14 residues. The trim removed 5 bases at V and 3 bases at J, leaving 3 bases unmatched. Germline V lookup: CDR1 SGHVT, CDR2 SQSDAQ. CDR3 sequence reads: CASSRDRYNQPQHF. The DNA read from the CDR3 is TGTGCCAGCAGCCGGGACAGGTACAATCAGCCC.

There are many counts of this clone. The CDR3 extends 3 residues past the end of the read, so its final part is completed from the germline J gene. V usage is TRBV20-1 and J usage is TRBJ2-1, with D perhaps matching TRBD2 (6 bases). Trimming pared 6 bases from V and 4 bases from J, leaving 16 bases between. This CDR3 has 14 amino acids. The V gene's germline CDR1 is DFQATT and CDR2 SNEGSKA (reference sequence). The sequenced part of the CDR3 DNA is TGCAGTGCACGCCTAGCGCGCACTTACAATGAG. It codes for CSARLARTYNE. The whole CDR3 protein reads CSARLARTYNEQFF.

This clone was observed at least ten times. Read data end 3 residues before the CDR3 end; the end is taken from the germline J gene. The V call is TRBV7-8, the J call TRBJ1-6; unclear D gene. V gave up 1 base and J gave up 6 bases, with 7 bases separating them. The germline V gene encodes CDR1 SGHVS and CDR2 FQNEAQ. The CDR3 is 14 residues long. The part of the CDR3 DNA that was read is TGTGCCAGCAGCTTAGGCTCGGTTAATTCACCC. It encodes CASSLGSVNSP. The whole CDR3 protein is CASSLGSVNSPLHF.

For this clone: The CDR3 is cut off 3 residues early in the read; its end comes from the germline J gene. The rearrangement uses TRBV7-3 and TRBJ1-1; D not resolved. The CDR3 extends over 13 amino acids. Germline V CDR1 and CDR2: SGHTA, FQGTGA. V lost 6 bases, J lost 1 base, and 9 bases lay in between. The chain's CDR3 is CASSEQENTEAFF. CDR3 DNA, as far as it was read: TGTGCCAGCAGTGAGCAGGAGAACACTGAA. Combining the CDR3 with reference TRBV7-3 and TRBJ1-1 gives the whole variable domain GAGVSQTPSNKVTEKGKYVELRCDPISGHTALYWYRQSLGQGPEFLIYFQGTGAADDSGLPNDRFFAVRPEGSVSTLKIQRTERGDSAVYLCASSEQENTEAFFGQGTRLTVV.

The DNA read from the CDR3 is TGTGCCAGCAGCTTAGCGCTAGCGGGGCGTTTCGATGAG. Protein: CASSLALAGRFDE. The complete CDR3 sequence is CASSLALAGRFDEQFF. This chain joins TRBV7-2 and TRBJ2-1; 9 positions agree with TRBD2. Coverage ceases 3 residues before the CDR3 finishes, and the germline J gene fills in the end. CDR3 length: 16 residues. Trimming removed 0 bases from V and 8 bases from J; junction bases left unmatched: 8. CDR1 and CDR2 (germline): SGHTA, FQGNSA.

In regard to this clone: The DNA ends 3 residues before the CDR3 does, and the rest of the CDR3 is filled in from the germline J gene. This rearrangement joins TRBV18 to TRBJ2-3; 9 bases agree with TRBD2. This CDR3 spans 17 amino acids. Germline V gene sequence: CDR1 KGHSH, CDR2 LQKENI. Germline trimming cut 2 bases from V and 2 bases from J; bases unmatched to any gene: 8. Here the CDR3 reads CASSPAWTSETTDTQYF. The CDR3 DNA, read in part, is TGTGCCAGCTCACCAGCTTGGACTAGCGAGACCACAGATACG.

This clone was detected many times. The read ends 3 residues early relative to the CDR3; the germline J gene fills the gap. V usage is TRBV5-1 and J usage is TRBJ1-2; possibly TRBD1 for D (6 bases). Germline assignment: CDR1 SGHRS and CDR2 YFSETQ. Deletions cut 4 bases from V and 2 bases from J, with 9 bases between. This CDR3 spans 13 amino acids. CDR3 region: CASSLGQNYGYTF. CDR3 DNA (partial): TGCGCCAGCAGCCTTGGACAGAACTATGGC.

This clone showed up many times. The missing CDR3 end, 3 residues past where the read stops, is filled in from the germline J gene. J is TRBJ2-7 and V is TRBV30; TRBD1 matches at 9 bases. The trim removed 0 bases at V and 2 bases at J, leaving 5 bases unmatched. The germline V gene has CDR1 GTSNPN and CDR2 SVGIG (reference sequence). CDR3 length equals 15 residues. The CDR3 reads CAWSVLGQGTYEQYF. Partial CDR3 DNA: TGTGCCTGGAGTGTACTGGGACAGGGAACCTACGAG.

On this clone itself: The observed sequence ends 3 residues before the CDR3 terminus, with the missing tail filled in from the germline J gene. The chain joins TRBV19 to TRBJ1-6; TRBD1 aligns across 9 bases. Trimming removed 7 bases from V and 5 bases from J; junction bases left unmatched: 6. This CDR3 spans 15 amino acids. The germline V gene encodes CDR1 LNHDA and CDR2 SQIVND (reference sequence). Incomplete CDR3 DNA: TGTGCCAGTACCCGACAGGGGGGGAATAATTCACCC. It translates to CASTRQGGNNSP. The whole CDR3 protein is CASTRQGGNNSPLHF.